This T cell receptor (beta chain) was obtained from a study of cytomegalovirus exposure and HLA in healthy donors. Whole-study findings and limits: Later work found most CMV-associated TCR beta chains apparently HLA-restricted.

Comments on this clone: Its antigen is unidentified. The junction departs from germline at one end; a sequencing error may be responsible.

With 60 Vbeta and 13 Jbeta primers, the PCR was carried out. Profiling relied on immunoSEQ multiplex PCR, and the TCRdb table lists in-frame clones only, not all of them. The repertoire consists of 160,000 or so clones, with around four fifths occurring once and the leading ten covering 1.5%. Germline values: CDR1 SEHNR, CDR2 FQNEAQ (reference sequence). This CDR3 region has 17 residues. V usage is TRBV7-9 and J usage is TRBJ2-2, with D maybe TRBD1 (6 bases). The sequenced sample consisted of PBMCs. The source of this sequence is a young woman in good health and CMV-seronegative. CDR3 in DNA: TGTTCCAGCAGCCCACTTTTGAAGGGGGCGAACACCGGGGAGCTGTTTTTT. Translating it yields CSSSPLLKGANTGELFF.